This TCR beta chain was profiled in a study of CXCR3-negative and CXCR3-positive naive CD8 T cells. Whole-study results and caveats: Memory cells showed distinct TRBV-TRBJ patterns, while the two naive subsets matched. Naive subsets displayed similar surface CD5, and TCR strength was inferred from TRB CDR3 properties. The TRB CDR3s that CXCR3-positive naive cells carried were more hydrophobic than those of CXCR3-negative naive cells. Both naive subsets showed comparably high diversity, and memory CD8+ cells showed much lower diversity.

5' RACE with UMI labels generated the TRB cDNA libraries. No DNA is given; TCRdb re-called the 5' RACE reads and lists each CDR3 protein once. This sample's clone table lists approximately 90,000 distinct CDR3 sequences. On this clonotype: Its antigen remains unknown.

CDR1 and CDR2 (germline): MNHEY, SVGAGI. The CDR3 totals 14 residues. The clonotype comes from a human donor in good health. Some clones in this sample may be carry-over from other donors' samples. Sequenced material: naive CXCR3+ CD8+ T cells from blood. Subset described: CD45RO-CCR7+CD27+CD95- naive CD8+ T cells expressing CXCR3 (TNR3+). The chain recombines TRBV6-5 with TRBJ2-7; TCRdb's assignment of TRBD1 cannot be checked, as there is no DNA. CDR3 protein: CASFRTGSPYEQYF.